The 23 T cell receptor beta chains reported below all come from one sample, sequenced in a study of cytomegalovirus exposure and HLA in healthy donors. This PCR relied on a set of 60 Vbeta primers and 13 Jbeta primers. Using immunoSEQ multiplex PCR, the repertoire was profiled, and TCRdb retains in-frame clones only, with some absent. The sample consists of 90,000 to 120,000 clones, about 75% of them appearing once. The sample comprised PBMCs. The receptors originated from a male donor in good health and CMV-seropositive.

This clone was detected a few times. This chain connects TRBV29-1 to TRBJ1-1; D ambiguous. The CDR3 runs 17 residues. CDR1 is SQVTM and CDR2 is ANQGSEA in the germline V gene. The V end lost 1 base, the J end lost 4 bases, and 22 bases lay between the germline ends. The CDR3 sequence is CSVEARITHPAGTEAFF. The CDR3 coding sequence is TGCAGCGTTGAAGCTCGAATAACACACCCTGCGGGCACTGAAGCTTTCTTT.

V and J are TRBV6-5 and TRBJ2-7; 7 bases match TRBD1. CDR3 length equals 14 residues. The V and J ends lost 6 bases and 0 bases, in that order; junction bases with no gene match: 5. The germline CDR1 and CDR2 sequences are MNHEY and SVGAGI. CDR3 protein: CASSRQGASYEQYF. The CDR3, as DNA: TGTGCCAGCAGCCGACAGGGCGCCTCCTACGAGCAGTACTTC.

The chain is built from TRBV28 and TRBJ2-3; tentative D call: TRBD1 (6 bases). The CDR3 runs 15 residues. With 7 bases removed from V and 2 bases from J, the gap between germline ends came to 16 bases. The germline gives CDR1 MDHEN, CDR2 SYDVKM. As DNA, the CDR3 is TGTGCCAGCAATTCCAACAGGGAAGCCACAGATACGCAGTATTTT. It specifies CASNSNREATDTQYF.

The CDR3 sequence: CASSIATVGNTIYF. The DNA for the CDR3 is TGTGCCAGTAGTATAGCAACGGTTGGAAACACCATATATTTT. The V and J genes are TRBV19 and TRBJ1-3; D gene ambiguous. This CDR3 contains 14 residues. The V gene lost 1 base and the J gene lost 3 bases, with 7 bases spanning the gap. Germline CDR1 is LNHDA and CDR2 is SQIVND (reference sequence).

The V call is TRBV30, the J call TRBJ1-6, with a weak D call TRBD1 (5 bases). The CDR3 has 15 residues. The germline V and J ends were trimmed by 0 bases and 7 bases, with 13 bases remaining between them. Per the germline V gene, CDR1 is GTSNPN and CDR2 is SVGIG (reference sequence). CDR3 residues: CAWSVPGGGNSPLHF. The CDR3, as DNA: TGTGCCTGGAGTGTCCCCGGGGGAGGAAATTCACCCCTCCACTTT.

The V call is TRBV4-3, the J call TRBJ2-5; D is perhaps TRBD2 (5 bases). CDR1 and CDR2 from the germline V gene are LGHNA and YSLEER. The CDR3 contains 15 residues. V lost 4 bases and J 5 bases, leaving 17 bases between the germline ends. CDR3 in DNA: TGCGCCAGCAGCCGAGAAGGTCCACCGGGGGAGACCCAGTACTTC. Its protein is CASSREGPPGETQYF.

J is TRBJ2-3 and V is TRBV5-6; D not certain. CDR1 and CDR2 (germline): SGHDT, YYEEEE. Trimming removed 1 base from V and 0 bases from J, with 15 bases in between. The CDR3 has 17 amino acids. The CDR3: CASSLPYQVTSTDTQYF. The CDR3 DNA follows: TGTGCCAGCAGCTTGCCCTATCAGGTAACCAGCACAGATACGCAGTATTTT.

This clone was picked up a small number of times. The chain joins TRBV19 to TRBJ1-6; 8 nucleotides align to TRBD1. Germline V lookup: CDR1 LNHDA, CDR2 SQIVND (reference sequence). V lost 7 bases and J lost 8; bases outside the gene matches: 4. This CDR3 is built from 13 residues. Here the CDR3 reads CASIGTGYSPLHF. Here the CDR3 DNA reads TGTGCCAGTATCGGGACAGGATATTCACCCCTCCACTTT.

The chain recombines TRBV28 with TRBJ1-4; D is unresolved. CDR1 is MDHEN and CDR2 is SYDVKM in the germline V gene. Trimming left V 3 bases short and J 4 bases short, with 6 bases between. CDR3 size: 13 residues. CDR3: CASSFGVNEKLFF. CDR3 coding DNA: TGTGCCAGCAGTTTCGGGGTTAATGAAAAACTGTTTTTT.

The chain uses TRBV7-9 and TRBJ1-1, with TRBD1 matching 7 bases. The trim removed 5 bases at V and 1 base at J, leaving 7 bases unmatched. The length of the CDR3 is 15 residues. Germline CDR1 reads SEHNR; CDR2 reads FQNEAQ (reference sequence). CDR3 amino acids: CASSPTTGRNTEAFF. DNA of the CDR3: TGTGCCAGCAGCCCGACGACAGGGAGGAACACTGAAGCTTTCTTT.

In this sample, this clone turned up a few times. This chain links TRBV4-3 with TRBJ1-4; D not certain. CDR3 length: 15 amino acids. CDR1 LGHNA and CDR2 YSLEER come from the germline V gene. Trimming stripped 0 bases from V and 5 bases from J, with 10 bases between. CDR3 amino acids: CASSQDRSPNEKLFF. In nucleotides, the CDR3 is TGCGCCAGCAGCCAAGATCGCAGTCCAAATGAAAAACTGTTTTTT.

The V gene is TRBV18, the J gene TRBJ2-3, with 9 nucleotides matching TRBD1. Germline-derived CDR1 and CDR2 are KGHSH and LQKENI. The CDR3 is 14 residues long. J lost 5 bases, V lost 2 bases, and 2 bases had no gene match. The CDR3 DNA sequence: TGTGCCAGCTCACCAGACAGGGGGGGAGATACGCAGTATTTT. Its translation is CASSPDRGGDTQYF. The whole variable domain, filled in from reference TRBV18 and TRBJ2-3, reads NAGVMQNPRHLVRRRGQEARLRCSPMKGHSHVYWYRQLPEEGLKFMVYLQKENIIDESGMPKERFSAEFPKEGPSILRIQQVVRGDSAAYFCASSPDRGGDTQYFGPGTRLTVL.

This chain uses TRBV19 with TRBJ2-7; TRBD2 matches 8 bases. The trim removed 8 bases at V and 2 bases at J, leaving 5 bases unmatched. CDR3 length equals 13 residues. Germline V gives CDR1 LNHDA, CDR2 SQIVND (reference sequence). The CDR3: CASSAGGPYEQYF. For the CDR3, the DNA is TGTGCCAGTTCTGCGGGGGGCCCCTACGAGCAGTACTTC. Full variable domain (remainder filled in from reference TRBV19 and TRBJ2-7): DGGITQSPKYLFRKEGQNVTLSCEQNLNHDAMYWYRQDPGQGLRLIYYSQIVNDFQKGDIAEGYSVSREKKESFPLTVTSAQKNPTAFYLCASSAGGPYEQYFGPGTRLTVT.

There are a few counts of this clone. The junction differs from germline at one of its ends, possibly a read error. The rearrangement links TRBV4-1 to TRBJ2-7; D is possibly TRBD2 (6 bases). This CDR3 region has 16 residues. Germline lookup yields CDR1 MGHRA and CDR2 YSYEKL. CDR3 amino acids: CASSQDGSGSSYEQYF. In DNA form, the CDR3 reads TGTGCCAGCAGCCAAGATGGGTCCGGGAGCTCCTACGAGCAGTACTTC.

V gene TRBV6-1 combines with J gene TRBJ2-1; D is unresolved. The CDR3 extends over 15 amino acids. The V gene's germline CDR1 is MNHNS and CDR2 SASEGT. The V end lost 2 bases, the J end lost 0 bases, and 8 bases lay between the germline ends. The chain's CDR3 is CASSEQYSSYNEQFF. The CDR3 coding sequence is TGTGCCAGCAGTGAACAGTACAGCTCCTACAATGAGCAGTTCTTC.

The gene calls are TRBV30 and TRBJ2-7; D is unclear. V was cut by 0 bases and J by 2 bases, with 11 bases left in between. The CDR3 loop spans 14 amino acids. Germline lookup yields CDR1 GTSNPN and CDR2 SVGIG (reference sequence). For the CDR3, the DNA is TGTGCCTGGAGTGTACGGAGACTCACCTACGAGCAGTACTTC. Protein sequence: CAWSVRRLTYEQYF.

The chain joins TRBV6-1 to TRBJ2-2; D is ambiguous. This CDR3 is built from 15 residues. Trimming shortened V by 8 bases and J by 0 bases, and 13 bases separated the two germline ends. The germline V gene has CDR1 MNHNS and CDR2 SASEGT. CDR3 DNA: TGTGCCAGCCCCACTACGGATTCGAACACCGGGGAGCTGTTTTTT. This translates into CASPTTDSNTGELFF.

The V and J genes are TRBV7-2 and TRBJ1-1; tentative D call: TRBD1 (5 bases). The CDR3 covers 14 residues. Trimming pared 4 bases from V and 11 bases from J, leaving 20 bases between. Germline CDR1 SGHTA, CDR2 FQGNSA. For the CDR3, the DNA is TGTGCCAGCAGCTCCCGCTTGGCAGGACAAGTTGCTTTCTTT. This gives the protein CASSSRLAGQVAFF.

The chain employs TRBV18 and TRBJ2-7; TRBD2 is a possible D gene (6 bases). Trimming shortened V by 4 bases and J by 0 bases, and 10 bases separated the two germline ends. The germline CDR1 and CDR2 sequences are KGHSH and LQKENI. This CDR3 has 14 amino acids. The CDR3 loop is CASSRDSDSYEQYF. The CDR3 nucleotides read TGTGCCAGCTCACGGGACTCCGACTCCTACGAGCAGTACTTC.

Notes on this clone: The sample has other DNA sequences that encode this CDR3 too. V is TRBV18 and J is TRBJ2-2; 12 positions agree with TRBD2. This CDR3 spans 16 amino acids. The germline gives CDR1 KGHSH, CDR2 LQKENI. The V gene end was trimmed by 4 bases and the J gene end by 7 bases; junction bases not matched to a gene: 7. The CDR3 sequence is CASSLRLAGEIGELFF. CDR3 bases: TGTGCCAGCTCACTGCGACTAGCGGGGGAGATCGGGGAGCTGTTTTTT.

The rearrangement uses TRBV30 and TRBJ1-2; D call uncertain. The CDR3 runs to 14 residues. Trimming took 5 bases from V and 3 from J, leaving 16 bases between them. From germline, CDR1 is GTSNPN and CDR2 SVGIG (reference sequence). The CDR3 loop is CAWDRTGRYYGYTF. CDR3 DNA: TGTGCCTGGGACCGGACGGGAAGGTACTATGGCTACACCTTC. Together with reference TRBV30 and TRBJ1-2, the CDR3 gives the full variable domain: SQTIHQWPATLVQPVGSPLSLECTVEGTSNPNLYWYRQAAGRGLQLLFYSVGIGQISSEVPQNLSASRPQDRQFILSSKKLLLSDSGFYLCAWDRTGRYYGYTFGSGTRLTVV.

The chain uses TRBV12-5 and TRBJ2-1; TRBD2 matches 12 bases. Germline V gene lookup returns CDR1 LGHNT and CDR2 FRNRAP. Trimming cost V 6 bases and J 6 bases; bases outside gene matches: 3. The CDR3 consists of 14 residues. The chain's CDR3 is CASGSSGGANEQFF. In DNA form, the CDR3 reads TGTGCTAGTGGATCTAGCGGGGGGGCCAATGAGCAGTTCTTC.

The chain has TRBV14 and TRBJ2-5; D might be TRBD2 (5 bases). The CDR3 consists of 17 residues. V was shortened by 0 bases and J by 4 bases, with 18 bases between the two germline ends. Germline V lookup: CDR1 SGHDN, CDR2 FVKESK. The CDR3 protein is CASSQDRASLFGETQYF. CDR3 sequence (DNA): TGTGCCAGCAGCCAAGATAGGGCTAGCCTATTCGGAGAGACCCAGTACTTC.